This T cell receptor (beta chain) was retrieved from a study of post-analysis software for immune sequencing data. Points from the study as a whole: Samples from one preparation batch, clustered by F measure, grouped strongly together. People with multiple sclerosis had a significantly lower normalized Chao1 diversity than controls did. Higher frequency in patients than in controls was seen for about 5 TRBV segments, with TRBV5-6, TRBV5-1 and TRBV20-1 among them.

The TCR beta cDNA libraries carried unique molecular identifiers. A single record per CDR3 protein comes from TCRdb applying MiXCR to the PCR reads. The sample includes approximately 730,000 distinct CDR3 sequences, roughly 27% of them seen just once. The germline V gene encodes CDR1 KGHSH and CDR2 LQKENI. CDR3 length: 13 residues. The ends were cut back, 6 bases at V and 5 bases at J, with 13 bases in the middle. Concerning this clonotype itself: Its antigen is as yet unknown.

The rearrangement links TRBV18 to TRBJ1-1; a weak D match, TRBD1 (5 bases). What was sequenced was blood. The clonotype comes from a girl aged 5-17 years with multiple sclerosis. CDR3 protein: CASSGGVGTEAFF. The CDR3 nucleotides read TGTGCCAGCTCGGGAGGGGTTGGGACTGAAGCTTTCTTT.